One and the same sample provided the 5 T cell receptor beta chains below, sequenced in a study of blood T cell repertoires in COVID-19. Assay used: immunoSEQ multiplex PCR; TCRdb lists only in-frame clones, some missing. The data contain under 150,000 clones, over 60% of them singletons. What was sequenced was peripheral blood. The source is a woman between 45 and 65 years old with active or convalescent COVID-19.

CDR3: CASSQGDTIYF. The CDR3 region has the DNA TGTGCCAGCAGCCAGGGGGACACCATATATTTT. J is TRBJ1-3 and V is TRBV7-9; 7 bases are a match to TRBD1. CDR1 and CDR2 from the germline V gene are SEHNR and FQNEAQ (reference sequence). V lost 5 bases and J lost 8; bases outside the gene matches: 0. The CDR3 spans 11 residues. The full variable domain, its missing parts supplied by reference TRBV7-9 and TRBJ1-3, is DTGVSQNPRHKITKRGQNVTFRCDPISEHNRLYWYRQTLGQGPEFLTYFQNEAQLEKSRLLSDRFSAERPKGSFSTLEIQRTEQGDSAMYLCASSQGDTIYFGEGSWLTVV.

The rearrangement joins TRBV30 to TRBJ1-2; 8 bases align to TRBD1. CDR3 length equals 14 residues. Trimming cost V 5 bases and J 6 bases; bases outside gene matches: 11. Per the germline V gene, CDR1 is GTSNPN and CDR2 is SVGIG (reference sequence). Here the CDR3 reads CAWARRGTGHGYTF. CDR3 nucleotides: TGTGCCTGGGCCCGGCGGGGGACAGGCCATGGCTACACCTTC.

This chain links TRBV7-2 with TRBJ2-2, with 9 nucleotides matching TRBD1. J gave up 3 bases and V 5 bases, and 4 bases lay outside the gene matches. Germline CDR1 reads SGHTA; CDR2 reads FQGNSA. The CDR3 spans 15 residues. CDR3 bases: TGTGCCAGCAGCCTTAGGGACAGGGACACCGGGGAGCTGTTTTTT. This encodes CASSLRDRDTGELFF.

The chain uses TRBV7-3 and TRBJ1-4, with D perhaps matching TRBD1 (6 bases). V was trimmed by 2 bases and J by 5 bases, leaving 6 bases between them. CDR1 SGHTA and CDR2 FQGTGA come from the germline V gene. This CDR3 is 13 amino acids long. The CDR3: CASSLDRNEKLFF. In nucleotides, the CDR3 is TGTGCCAGCAGCTTAGACAGGAATGAAAAACTGTTTTTT.

The chain joins TRBV5-1 to TRBJ2-2; 8 positions match TRBD1. CDR3 length: 14 amino acids. CDR1 SGHRS and CDR2 YFSETQ come from the germline V gene. V gave up 4 bases and J gave up 1 base; unmatched junction bases: 0. The CDR3 loop is CASSGQGNTGELFF. Here the CDR3 DNA reads TGCGCCAGCAGCGGACAGGGGAACACCGGGGAGCTGTTTTTT.